These T cell receptor beta chains were read from a single sample in a study of beta chain features in type 1 diabetes. The repertoire was sequenced with immunoSEQ multiplex PCR; TCRdb's copy has only in-frame clones and lacks some. Of under 350,000 clones listed, roughly an eighth are singletons. The source material was naive CD4+ T cells from blood. These receptors were obtained from a man aged 30 to 45 with type 1 diabetes. Each CDR3 is given with its conserved first and last residue. Each record gives: V gene, clone size, J gene, D gene, CDR3 DNA, CDR3 protein. A D gene is named only where the DNA matches it firmly. The size entry is marked missing in some rows and otherwise reads once, few, many or a size class.

TRBV5-6	NA	TRBJ1-2	NA	TGTGCCAGCAGCGAGACCCCGGGGGGCTACACCTTC	CASSETPGGYTF
TRBV11-1	NA	TRBJ2-3	NA	TGTGCCAGCAGCCCACACGGAGCAGCTAGCACAGATACGCAGTATTTT	CASSPHGAASTDTQYF
TRBV10-3	few	TRBJ2-7	NA	TGTGCCATCAGCCCAGGGTTGGGCGAGCAGTACTTC	CAISPGLGEQYF
TRBV27	NA	TRBJ1-4	NA	TGTGCCAGCGGGGCCAGGGGAACTAATGAAAAACTGTTTTTT	CASGARGTNEKLFF
TRBV2	few	TRBJ1-1	TRBD1	TGTGCCAGCAGCTACGACAGGGCTGAAGCTTTCTTT	CASSYDRAEAFF
TRBV5-1	few	TRBJ2-1	TRBD2	TGCGCCAGCAGCTTACTAGCGGGAGGGGGTTACAATGAGCAGTTCTTC	CASSLLAGGGYNEQFF
TRBV14	NA	TRBJ2-5	TRBD2	TGTGCCAGCAGCCAAGATGGTAGCGGGAGTGCGGAGACCCAGTACTTC	CASSQDGSGSAETQYF
TRBV15	NA	TRBJ2-3	NA	TGTGCCACCAGCAGTGCGGGGTCCGGTACGCAGTATTTT	CATSSAGSGTQYF
TRBV7-2	NA	TRBJ1-2	TRBD1	TGTGCCAGCAGCTCCGGACAGGGCTATGGCTACACCTTC	CASSSGQGYGYTF
TRBV20-1	NA	TRBJ2-1	NA	TGCAGTGCTACGGGCAATGAGCAGTTCTTC	CSATGNEQFF
TRBV4-2	few	TRBJ2-1	TRBD2	TGTGCCAGCAGCCAAGATACAGCGGGAGGCCCCCAGCAGTTCTTC	CASSQDTAGGPQQFF
TRBV6-5	NA	TRBJ2-7	NA	TGTGCCAGCAGTTATCGGCTAGTGGGCTACGAGCAGTACTTC	CASSYRLVGYEQYF
TRBV29-1	NA	TRBJ2-1	TRBD1	TGCAGCGCTCCGGGACAGGGTTACAATGAGCAGTTCTTC	CSAPGQGYNEQFF
TRBV5-1	NA	TRBJ2-7	TRBD2	TGCGCCAGCAGCGTAACTAGCGGGAGCGGAGAGCAGTACTTC	CASSVTSGSGEQYF
TRBV9	NA	TRBJ2-3	TRBD2	TGTGCCAGCAGCATTGGACTAGCGACAGATACGCAGTATTTT	CASSIGLATDTQYF
TRBV15	few	TRBJ2-1	TRBD2	TGTGCCACCAGCGTCCTAAGAGCGGCGGGAGTGAGCTCCTACAATGAGCAGTTCTTC	CATSVLRAAGVSSYNEQFF
TRBV7-9	NA	TRBJ2-1	TRBD2	TGTGCCAGCAGCCGGAGCCTACTAGCGGGAGGCGATGAGCAGTTCTTC	CASSRSLLAGGDEQFF
TRBV6-1	few	TRBJ2-1	NA	TGTGCCAGCAGTAAAGGGGGAGTCTTCAATGAGCAGTTCTTC	CASSKGGVFNEQFF
TRBV7-9	few	TRBJ2-7	TRBD2	TGTGCCAGCAGCCCAGGACTAGCGGGATACGAGCAGTACTTC	CASSPGLAGYEQYF
TRBV7-9	NA	TRBJ1-1	NA	TGTGCCAGCAGCTTAACAGGGTACACTGAAGCTTTCTTT	CASSLTGYTEAFF
TRBV5-1	few	TRBJ2-7	TRBD2	TGCGCCAGCAGCTTGGCCGGTGCGGGAGACAGCGAGCAGTACTTC	CASSLAGAGDSEQYF
TRBV5-1	NA	TRBJ1-1	NA	TGCGCCAGCAGCCCACAGGTTACGAACACTGAAGCTTTCTTT	CASSPQVTNTEAFF
TRBV18	few	TRBJ1-5	NA	TGTGCCAGCTCACCACAGGAGTTTGGCAATCAGCCCCAGCATTTT	CASSPQEFGNQPQHF
TRBV4-1	NA	TRBJ2-3	TRBD1	TGCGCCAGCAGCCAAGCTCGACAGGGGGTGTTAGATACGCAGTATTTT	CASSQARQGVLDTQYF
TRBV9	few	TRBJ2-3	NA	TGTGCCAGCAGCGTCGGGGGACTTGGGACAGATACGCAGTATTTT	CASSVGGLGTDTQYF
TRBV13	few	TRBJ2-5	NA	TGTGCCAGCAGCTTAGGGACTGGGGAGACCCAGTACTTC	CASSLGTGETQYF
TRBV18	few	TRBJ2-4	NA	TGTGCCAGCTCACCGGGGGCCGAAAACATTCAGTACTTC	CASSPGAENIQYF
TRBV6-1	NA	TRBJ1-5	NA	TGTGCCAGCAGGTTGGGAGCCTATAGCAATCAGCCCCAGCATTTT	CASRLGAYSNQPQHF
TRBV19	NA	TRBJ2-5	TRBD2	TGTGCCAGCCGGACTAGCGGGAACCTCGGGGAGACCCAGTACTTC	CASRTSGNLGETQYF
TRBV2	few	TRBJ2-5	TRBD2	TGTGCCAGCAGGGGACTAGCGGGAGAGACCCAGTACTTC	CASRGLAGETQYF
TRBV7-3	NA	TRBJ2-3	NA	TGTGCCAGCAGCCGACAGACCACAGATACGCAGTATTTT	CASSRQTTDTQYF
TRBV7-9	few	TRBJ2-3	NA	TGTGCCAGCAGCTGGGGGGGCGCGGATACGCAGTATTTT	CASSWGGADTQYF
TRBV6-5	few	TRBJ1-2	TRBD1	TGTGCCAGCAGTTCCGGGACAGGATTGGGATATGGCTACACCTTC	CASSSGTGLGYGYTF
TRBV7-9	few	TRBJ1-2	TRBD1	TGTGCCAGCAGCTTAGCACGGGGGACAGCATCTAACTATGGCTACACCTTC	CASSLARGTASNYGYTF
TRBV5-5	NA	TRBJ2-5	NA	TGTGCCAGCAGCTCCTTTTTACGGGAGCGGCAAGAGACCCAGTACTTC	CASSSFLRERQETQYF
TRBV18	NA	TRBJ2-5	NA	TGTGCCAGCTCACCTGTAGTACACCAAGAGACCCAGTACTTC	CASSPVVHQETQYF
TRBV2	NA	TRBJ1-2	NA	TGTGCCAGCAGTCGGGAGGGCTATGGCTACACCTTC	CASSREGYGYTF
TRBV28	few	TRBJ1-2	TRBD1	TGTGCCAGCAGTTCCGGACAGGAGTATGGCTACACCTTC	CASSSGQEYGYTF
TRBV28	NA	TRBJ2-1	NA	TGTGCCAGCAGTTTTCAATGGACAGAGCAGTTCTTC	CASSFQWTEQFF
TRBV6-5	NA	TRBJ1-2	NA	TGTGCCAGCAGTTACTCAGGGCAGGGCGACTATGGCTACACCTTC	CASSYSGQGDYGYTF
TRBV11-2	NA	TRBJ2-5	NA	TGTGCCAGCAGCTCCGCAGGGCGTCAAGAGACCCAGTACTTC	CASSSAGRQETQYF
TRBV5-1	few	TRBJ2-3	NA	TGCGCCAGCAGCTTGGCCAGGGGCACAGATACGCAGTATTTT	CASSLARGTDTQYF